The clone carrying this T cell receptor (beta chain) was seen repeatedly, ten times or more. The sample belongs to a study of patients and donors after allogeneic stem cell transplantation. MiXCR, run by TCRdb on the RT-PCR reads, gives a single entry per CDR3 protein. The repertoire consists of tens of thousands of distinct CDR3 sequences, with roughly 4.9% occurring once and the leading ten covering around 3%. The ends were cut back, 0 bases at V and 6 bases at J, with 0 bases in the middle. This CDR3 has 10 amino acids. CDR1 and CDR2 from the germline V gene are MGHDK and SYGVNS. The sequence was obtained from a human donor who was either an allogeneic HSCT recipient or a stem cell or donor lymphocyte infusion donor (not recorded which). It is not recorded whose cells these are; they may come from a transplant donor. The rearrangement joins TRBV25-1 to TRBJ2-7, with D unresolved. The specimen sequenced was blood, either unsorted or a sorted T cell fraction (not recorded which). The CDR3 region is CASSEYEQYF. The CDR3 region has the DNA TGTGCCAGCAGTGAATACGAGCAGTACTTC.